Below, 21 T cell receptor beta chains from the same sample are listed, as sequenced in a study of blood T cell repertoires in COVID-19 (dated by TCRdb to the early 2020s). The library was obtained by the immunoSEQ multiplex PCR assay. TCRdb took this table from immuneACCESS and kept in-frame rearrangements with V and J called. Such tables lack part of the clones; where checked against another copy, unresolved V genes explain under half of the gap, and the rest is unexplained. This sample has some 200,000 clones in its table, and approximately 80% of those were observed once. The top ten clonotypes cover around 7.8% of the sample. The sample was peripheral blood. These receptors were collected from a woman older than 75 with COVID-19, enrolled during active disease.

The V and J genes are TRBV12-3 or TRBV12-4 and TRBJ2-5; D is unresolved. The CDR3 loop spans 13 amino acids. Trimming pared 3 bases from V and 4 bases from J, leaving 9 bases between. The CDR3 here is CASSLGPRETQYF. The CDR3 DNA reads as TGTGCCAGCAGTTTGGGCCCTCGAGAGACCCAGTACTTC.

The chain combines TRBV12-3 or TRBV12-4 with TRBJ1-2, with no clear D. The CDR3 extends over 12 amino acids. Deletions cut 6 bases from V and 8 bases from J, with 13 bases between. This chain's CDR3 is CASSFREGGYTF. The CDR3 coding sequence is TGTGCCAGCAGCTTCCGGGAGGGAGGCTACACCTTC.

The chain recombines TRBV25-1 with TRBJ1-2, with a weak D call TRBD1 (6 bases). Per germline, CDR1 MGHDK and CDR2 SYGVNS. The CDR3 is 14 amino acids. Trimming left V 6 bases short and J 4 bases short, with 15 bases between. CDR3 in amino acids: CASRETGIGYGYTF. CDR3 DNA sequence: TGTGCCAGCAGGGAAACAGGGATTGGCTATGGCTACACCTTC.

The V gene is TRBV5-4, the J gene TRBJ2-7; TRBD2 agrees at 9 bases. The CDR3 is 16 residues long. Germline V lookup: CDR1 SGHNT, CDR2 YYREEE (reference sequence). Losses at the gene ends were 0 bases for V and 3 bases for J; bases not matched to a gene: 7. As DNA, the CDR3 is TGTGCCAGCAGCTTGGGGGGAGCGGGAGGTATCTACGAGCAGTACTTC. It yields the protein CASSLGGAGGIYEQYF.

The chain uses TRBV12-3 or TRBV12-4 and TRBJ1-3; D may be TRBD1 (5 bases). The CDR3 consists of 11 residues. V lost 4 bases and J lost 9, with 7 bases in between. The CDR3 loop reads CASSSRVTIYF. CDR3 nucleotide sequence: TGTGCCAGCAGTTCCAGGGTCACCATATATTTT.

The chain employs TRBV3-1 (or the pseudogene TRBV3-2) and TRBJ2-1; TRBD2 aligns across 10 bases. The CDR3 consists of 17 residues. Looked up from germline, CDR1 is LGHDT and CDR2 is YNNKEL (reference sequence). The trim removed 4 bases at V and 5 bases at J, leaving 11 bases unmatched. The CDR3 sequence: CASSPGLGLAANNEQFF. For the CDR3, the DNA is TGTGCCAGCAGCCCCGGACTCGGACTAGCGGCCAACAATGAGCAGTTCTTC.

CDR3 amino acids: CASSVDRVGQPQHF. DNA for the CDR3: TGTGCCAGCAGCGTTGACAGGGTGGGTCAGCCCCAGCATTTT. The gene calls are TRBV6-5 and TRBJ1-5; 7 positions match TRBD1. The CDR3 runs 14 residues. V shed 6 bases, J shed 6 bases, and the junction held 8 bases outside the gene matches. Germline assignment: CDR1 MNHEY and CDR2 SVGAGI.

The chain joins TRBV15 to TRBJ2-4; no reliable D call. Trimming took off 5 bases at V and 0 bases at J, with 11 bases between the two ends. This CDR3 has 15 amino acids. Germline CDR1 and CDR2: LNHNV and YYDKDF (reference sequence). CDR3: CATSEAIIAKNIQYF. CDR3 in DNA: TGTGCCACCAGCGAAGCCATCATAGCCAAAAACATTCAGTACTTC. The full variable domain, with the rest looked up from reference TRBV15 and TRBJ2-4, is DAMVIQNPRYQVTQFGKPVTLSCSQTLNHNVMYWYQQKSSQAPKLLFHYYDKDFNNEADTPDNFQSRRPNTSFCFLDIRSPGLGDTAMYLCATSEAIIAKNIQYFGAGTRLSVL.

The CDR3 DNA reads TGTGCCAGCAGTTACTCGATGGAGGGCGAGGGGCGCAATCAGCCCCAGCATTTT. Translating gives CASSYSMEGEGRNQPQHF. The rearrangement uses TRBV6-2 or TRBV6-3 and TRBJ1-5; maybe TRBD1 (5 bases). The CDR3 has 18 residues. Germline CDR1 MNHEY, CDR2 SVGEGT. Trimming removed 0 bases at V and 2 bases at J, with 17 bases between.

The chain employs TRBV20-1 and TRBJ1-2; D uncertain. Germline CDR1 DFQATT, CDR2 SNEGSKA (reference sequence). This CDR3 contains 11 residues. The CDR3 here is CRPGSTNGYTF. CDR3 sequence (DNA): TGCAGGCCCGGGAGCACTAATGGCTACACCTTC.

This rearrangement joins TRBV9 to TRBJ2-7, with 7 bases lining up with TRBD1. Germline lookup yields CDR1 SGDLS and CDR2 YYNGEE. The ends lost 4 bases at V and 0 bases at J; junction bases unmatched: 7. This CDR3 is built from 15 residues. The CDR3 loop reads CASSPRGQTSYEQYF. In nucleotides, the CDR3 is TGTGCCAGCAGCCCACGGGGACAGACCTCCTACGAGCAGTACTTC.

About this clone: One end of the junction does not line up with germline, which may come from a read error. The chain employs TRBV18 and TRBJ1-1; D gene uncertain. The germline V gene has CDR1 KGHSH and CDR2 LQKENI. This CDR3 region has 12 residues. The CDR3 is CASSPQNSEAFF. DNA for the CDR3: TGTGCCAGCTCACCACAGAACTCTGAAGCTTTCTTT.

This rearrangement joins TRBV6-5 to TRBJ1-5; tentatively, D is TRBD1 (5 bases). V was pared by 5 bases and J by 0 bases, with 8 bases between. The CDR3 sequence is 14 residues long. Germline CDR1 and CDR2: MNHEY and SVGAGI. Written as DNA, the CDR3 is TGTGCCAGCAGTCCGGGGGGTAGCAATCAGCCCCAGCATTTT. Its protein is CASSPGGSNQPQHF.

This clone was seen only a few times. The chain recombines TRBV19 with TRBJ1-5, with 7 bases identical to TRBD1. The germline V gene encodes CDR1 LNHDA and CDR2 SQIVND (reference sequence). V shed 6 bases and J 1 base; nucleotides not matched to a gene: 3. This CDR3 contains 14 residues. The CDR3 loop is CASRWGQSNQPQHF. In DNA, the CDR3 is TGTGCCAGTAGGTGGGGACAGAGCAATCAGCCCCAGCATTTT.

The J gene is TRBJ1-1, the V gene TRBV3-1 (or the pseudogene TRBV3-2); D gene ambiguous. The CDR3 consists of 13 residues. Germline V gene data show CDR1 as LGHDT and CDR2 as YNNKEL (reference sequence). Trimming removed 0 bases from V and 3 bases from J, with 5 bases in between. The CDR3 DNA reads TGTGCCAGCAGCCAAGATATCGACACTGAAGCTTTCTTT. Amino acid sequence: CASSQDIDTEAFF.

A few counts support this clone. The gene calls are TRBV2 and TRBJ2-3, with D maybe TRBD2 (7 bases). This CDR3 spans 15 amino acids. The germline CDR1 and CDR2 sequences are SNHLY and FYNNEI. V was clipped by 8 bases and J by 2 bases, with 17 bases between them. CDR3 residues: CASSLGGLATDTQYF. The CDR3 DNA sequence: TGTGCCAGCTCTCTGGGGGGGCTCGCCACAGATACGCAGTATTTT.

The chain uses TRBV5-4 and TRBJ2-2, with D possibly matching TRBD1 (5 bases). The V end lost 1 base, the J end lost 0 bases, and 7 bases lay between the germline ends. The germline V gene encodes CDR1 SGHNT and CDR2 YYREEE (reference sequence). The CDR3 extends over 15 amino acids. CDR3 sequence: CASSLKGTNTGELFF. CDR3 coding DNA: TGTGCCAGCAGCTTGAAGGGGACGAACACCGGGGAGCTGTTTTTT.

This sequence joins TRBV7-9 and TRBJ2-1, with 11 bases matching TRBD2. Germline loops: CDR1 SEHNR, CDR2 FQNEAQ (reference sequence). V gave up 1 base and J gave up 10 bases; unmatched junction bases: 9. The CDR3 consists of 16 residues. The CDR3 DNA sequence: TGTGCCAGCAGCTTAGAGGCTAGCGGGGGGTTTCGGGAGCAGTTCTTC. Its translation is CASSLEASGGFREQFF.

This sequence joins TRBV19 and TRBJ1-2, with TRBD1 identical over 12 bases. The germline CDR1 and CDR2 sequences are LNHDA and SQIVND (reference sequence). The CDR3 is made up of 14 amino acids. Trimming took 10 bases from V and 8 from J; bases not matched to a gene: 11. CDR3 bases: TGTGCCACCCTGCCGTGGGGGACAGGGGGCGGCTACACCTTC. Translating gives CATLPWGTGGGYTF. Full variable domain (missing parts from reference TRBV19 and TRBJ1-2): DGGITQSPKYLFRKEGQNVTLSCEQNLNHDAMYWYRQDPGQGLRLIYYSQIVNDFQKGDIAEGYSVSREKKESFPLTVTSAQKNPTAFYLCATLPWGTGGGYTFGSGTRLTVV.

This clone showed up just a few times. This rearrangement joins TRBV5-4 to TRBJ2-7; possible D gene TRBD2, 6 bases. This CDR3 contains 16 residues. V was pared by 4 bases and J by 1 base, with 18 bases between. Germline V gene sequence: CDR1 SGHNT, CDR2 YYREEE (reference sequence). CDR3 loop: CASSKLAGSSSYEQYF. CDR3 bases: TGTGCCAGCAGCAAGCTGGCGGGATCGTCTTCCTACGAGCAGTACTTC.

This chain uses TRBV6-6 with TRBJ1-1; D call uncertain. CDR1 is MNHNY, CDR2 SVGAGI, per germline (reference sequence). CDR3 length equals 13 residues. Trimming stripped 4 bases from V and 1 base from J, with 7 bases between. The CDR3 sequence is CASSWSENTEAFF. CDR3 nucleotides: TGTGCCAGCAGTTGGTCAGAGAACACTGAAGCTTTCTTT.